One and the same sample provided the 10 T cell receptor beta chains below, sequenced in a study of CD8 T cells in Susac syndrome. With random hexamers, 0.5 to 1 ug RNA was reverse transcribed. TCRdb processed the immunoSEQ multiplex PCR reads anew with MiXCR; each CDR3 protein has one entry. Of fewer than 80,000 distinct CDR3 sequences listed, about 95% are singletons. Sequencing used CD8+ T cells from PBMCs. The receptors originated from a human donor in good health.

This clonotype was seen a single time. The chain links TRBV4-3 to TRBJ2-2; weak D call: TRBD1 (6 bases). Looked up from germline, CDR1 is LGHNA and CDR2 is YSLEER. The CDR3 contains 16 residues. V lost 0 bases, J lost 4 bases, and 12 bases lay in between. The CDR3 loop reads CASSQDGGGGTGELFF. As DNA, the CDR3 is TGCGCCAGCAGCCAAGATGGTGGGGGCGGCACCGGGGAGCTGTTTTTT.

The chain recombines TRBV28 with TRBJ2-7; perhaps TRBD2 as D (5 bases). The germline V and J ends were trimmed by 6 bases and 3 bases, with 15 bases remaining between them. The CDR3 sequence is 14 residues long. The germline V gene encodes CDR1 MDHEN and CDR2 SYDVKM. Written as DNA, the CDR3 is TGTGCCAGCAGCCTGAATGGAGAGGGCTACGAGCAGTACGTC. Translated, it gives CASSLNGEGYEQYV.

V usage is TRBV19 and J usage is TRBJ1-2; perhaps TRBD1 as D (5 bases). This CDR3 comprises 14 residues. Trimming pared 5 bases from V and 3 bases from J, leaving 13 bases between. Per the germline V gene, CDR1 is LNHDA and CDR2 is SQIVND (reference sequence). The CDR3 region is CASSVGPTDYGYTF. In DNA, the CDR3 is TGTGCCAGTAGTGTGGGGCCCACTGACTATGGCTACACCTTC.

The chain links TRBV9 to TRBJ1-4; D ambiguous. CDR3 length equals 14 residues. The germline gives CDR1 SGDLS, CDR2 YYNGEE. The V end was cut by 3 bases, the J end by 5 bases, with 11 bases between. The CDR3 sequence: CASSASGGNEKLFF. CDR3 sequence (DNA): TGTGCCAGCAGCGCCTCGGGAGGGAATGAAAAACTGTTTTTT.

The chain employs TRBV7-9 and TRBJ2-1; 7 nucleotides match TRBD2. The V gene's germline CDR1 is SEHNR and CDR2 FQNEAQ (reference sequence). The junction had 9 bases not matched to a gene; V was cut back by 0 bases and J by 7 bases. The CDR3 consists of 16 residues. The CDR3 DNA follows: TGTGCCAGCAGCTTAGCGGACTGGACTAGGATGAATGAGCAGTTCTTC. It yields the protein CASSLADWTRMNEQFF.

This rearrangement joins TRBV4-1 to TRBJ2-7; TRBD2 aligns across 8 bases. CDR1 is MGHRA and CDR2 is YSYEKL in the germline V gene. This CDR3 is built from 17 residues. With 1 base clipped from V and 1 base from J, the junction kept 9 bases outside the gene matches. CDR3 in DNA: TGCGCCAGCAGCCAAGTTGGCTTAGCGGGGCAGTCCTACGAGCAGTACGTC. The encoded protein is CASSQVGLAGQSYEQYV.

This clonotype occurred once. Written as DNA, the CDR3 is TGTGCCACCAGCACCCTCGCCGACCTTACCTACACAGATACGCAGTATTTT. This encodes CATSTLADLTYTDTQYF. The chain couples TRBV15 to TRBJ2-3, with no clear D. In germline, CDR1 is LNHNV, CDR2 YYDKDF (reference sequence). This CDR3 region has 17 residues. Trimming pared 4 bases from V and 2 bases from J, leaving 19 bases between.

The chain uses TRBV23-1 and TRBJ2-7, with D tentatively TRBD1 or TRBD2 (5 bases each). TRBV23-1 is filed as an ORF, its function uncertain. CDR3 length equals 14 residues. The V end was cut by 3 bases, the J end by 5 bases, with 14 bases between. The CDR3 DNA is TGCGCCAGCAGTCAGGCAGGGAGCTGCGACGAGCAGTACGTC. Translating gives CASSQAGSCDEQYV.

The chain combines TRBV7-9 with TRBJ1-3; D is ambiguous. There are 13 residues in the CDR3. Germline-derived CDR1 and CDR2 are SEHNR and FQNEAQ (reference sequence). V was pared by 5 bases and J by 3 bases, with 8 bases between. CDR3 region: CASSGQSGNTIYF. CDR3 DNA: TGTGCCAGCAGCGGCCAGAGTGGAAACACCATATATTTT.

This clonotype was detected only once. J is TRBJ2-3 and V is TRBV7-9; TRBD2 might be the D (5 bases). The V end was cut by 4 bases, the J end by 1 base, with 6 bases between. The CDR3 is 13 residues long. CDR1 and CDR2 (germline): SEHNR, FQNEAQ (reference sequence). CDR3 sequence: CASSSEGTDTQYF. CDR3 sequence (DNA): TGTGCCAGCAGCTCGGAGGGCACAGATACGCAGTATTTT.